A single sample gave rise to the 9 T cell receptor beta chains below, sequenced in a study of neurological immune-mediated disorders. Using its own MiXCR run on the 5' RACE reads, TCRdb lists one record per CDR3 protein. The data hold 15,000 to 20,000 distinct CDR3 sequences, with less than 3.5% observed a single time. The sample was PBMCs. The receptors were gathered from a woman younger than 35 with multiple sclerosis.

The chain joins TRBV7-2 to TRBJ1-1, with 8 bases that match TRBD1. The V and J ends lost 4 bases and 0 bases, in that order; junction bases with no gene match: 7. This CDR3 is 16 amino acids long. The V gene's germline CDR1 is SGHTA and CDR2 FQGNSA. DNA of the CDR3: TGTGCCAGCAGCTCGGACAGGGCCTTAATGAACACTGAAGCTTTCTTT. It codes for CASSSDRALMNTEAFF.

This clonotype was detected ten times or more. This chain connects TRBV14 to TRBJ1-1; TRBD1 might be the D (5 bases). Trimming removed 1 base at V and 5 bases at J, with 17 bases between. The CDR3 spans 16 residues. The germline V gene encodes CDR1 SGHDN and CDR2 FVKESK. CDR3 region: CASSQVAGRGVTEAFF. CDR3 sequence (DNA): TGTGCCAGCAGCCAAGTGGCAGGGAGAGGAGTTACTGAAGCTTTCTTT.

In the case of this clonotype: It is likely a read error, because the conserved phenylalanine at the end of the CDR3 is missing. The V and J genes are TRBV12-3 or TRBV12-4 and TRBJ2-3; D remains unclear. This CDR3 comprises 12 residues. V was clipped by 8 bases and J by 5 bases, with 11 bases between them. The CDR3 spells CASSPWGDTQYN. Written as DNA, the CDR3 is TGTGCCAGCTCCCCATGGGGAGATACGCAGTATAAT.

This clonotype was seen many times. The genes are TRBV12-3 or TRBV12-4 and TRBJ1-1; D remains unclear. The CDR3 contains 12 residues. V was clipped by 3 bases and J by 3 bases, with 5 bases between them. The CDR3 protein is CASSFLDTEAFF. Written as DNA, the CDR3 is TGTGCCAGCAGTTTTTTGGACACTGAAGCTTTCTTT.

This clonotype was observed many times. The chain links TRBV4-3 to TRBJ1-5; D is unresolved. Germline V CDR1 and CDR2: LGHNA, YSLEER. The ends were cut back, 0 bases at V and 7 bases at J, with 13 bases in the middle. The CDR3 is 15 residues long. The CDR3 nucleotides are TGCGCCAGCAGCCAAGATATGGGGAATTTGCAGCCCCAGCATTTT. Translation: CASSQDMGNLQPQHF.

At least ten counts were recorded for this clonotype. The chain uses TRBV20-1 and TRBJ1-2; D ambiguous. The CDR3 length is 14 residues. Germline-derived CDR1 and CDR2 are DFQATT and SNEGSKA (reference sequence). Trimming left V 3 bases short and J 2 bases short, with 13 bases between. The CDR3 sequence: CSASVSGRNYGYTF. CDR3 nucleotide sequence: TGCAGTGCTAGTGTTTCAGGACGAAACTATGGCTACACCTTC.

This clonotype was recorded at least ten times. The rearrangement uses TRBV5-1 and TRBJ2-1; 9 bases align to TRBD2. The CDR3 has 16 residues. The germline V gene has CDR1 SGHRS and CDR2 YFSETQ. The J segment lost 6 bases and the V segment lost 1 base, leaving 8 bases of the junction unmatched. The CDR3 DNA sequence: TGCGCCAGCAGCTTGTCGGCTAGCGGGAATTTCAATGAGCAGTTCTTC. It encodes CASSLSASGNFNEQFF.

In its sample, this clonotype was seen many times. The chain has TRBV6-5 and TRBJ1-1; a weak D match, TRBD1 (6 bases). V was pared by 3 bases and J by 1 base, with 9 bases between. Germline V gives CDR1 MNHEY, CDR2 SVGAGI. The CDR3 loop spans 14 amino acids. The CDR3 DNA reads TGTGCCAGCAGTTATTGGGGGCGGAACACTGAAGCTTTCTTT. Translating gives CASSYWGRNTEAFF.

This clonotype was recorded at least ten times. V and J are TRBV5-1 and TRBJ2-1; TRBD2 matches 9 bases. Per the germline V gene, CDR1 is SGHRS and CDR2 is YFSETQ. The CDR3 runs to 15 residues. J gave up 5 bases and V 6 bases, and 9 bases lay outside the gene matches. Written as DNA, the CDR3 is TGCGCCAGCACCAACCGGCGGGGGGGCGACAATGAGCAGTTCTTC. Translating gives CASTNRRGGDNEQFF.